This paragraph reports one T cell receptor (beta chain). Its antigen is not yet known. No qualities accompany the bases; no much larger clone lies one base away. This sample is part of a study of post-analysis software for immune sequencing data (dated by TCRdb to between 2014 and 2017). With regard to the full study: Relapsing-remitting, secondary progressive and progressive-relapsing multiple sclerosis were recorded as disease courses, and subtype annotation was lacking for some patients. The patient repertoires were set against around eleven previously published healthy control repertoires from donors whose ages ranged from roughly 6 to 27 years. A subset of samples was prepared in parallel using single-end sample barcoding, then pooled and co-amplified after Illumina adapter ligation.

Overall study outcomes, separate from this receptor: Direct clustering with F measure showed strong co-clustering of samples prepared in the same batch, prompting a batch-effect correction. Patients showed significantly higher frequencies than controls for roughly five TRBV segments, among them TRBV5-6, TRBV5-1 and TRBV20-1. The multiple sclerosis patient group was slightly younger than the control group. Significantly lower normalized Chao1 diversity was found in multiple sclerosis patients than in controls, suggesting substantial peripheral T-cell clonal expansion.

Library generation was performed with PCR. The reads were generated on an Illumina HiSeq 2500. To reduce PCR and sequencing biases, unique molecular identifiers were built into the TCR beta cDNA libraries. Every 1 to 10 million input T cells yielded approximately 500,000 cDNA molecules, meaning each molecule approximated one T cell. Patient libraries were prepared and sequenced with the same protocol used for the earlier healthy control dataset. Within a given batch, samples were prepared together, multiplexed and sequenced on the same HiSeq lane. The authors' pipeline ran thus. MIGEC handled the raw barcoded reads, throwing out single-read molecular identifier groups before consensus assembly and CDR3 extraction. Clonotype tables were post-analysed with VDJtools, and diversity was normalized by down-sampling all datasets to the smallest sample size. In repertoire overlap clustering, CDR3 amino acid sequences, but not nucleotide sequences, were matched to correct batch-related cross-sample contamination. TCRdb's own reprocessing of the public reads used fastp at Q25 and MiXCR and kept productive beta chains. Rows are unified per CDR3 protein, each entry keeping the most common DNA and genes. Here the V and J calls rest on TCRdb's processing, not on the authors' analysis. Across this sample there are about 160,000 distinct CDR3 sequences, with around 34% seen only once. The leading ten clones occupy approximately 30% of the sample.

The sample's time point label, decoded: second blood draw from one MS patient after hematopoietic stem cell transplantation. To demonstrate the VDJtools post-analysis software, TCR beta repertoires were profiled from the peripheral blood of 10 to 15 young patients with multiple sclerosis. The multiple sclerosis patients were children and adolescents ranging in age from roughly 6 to 15 years. The CDR3 runs 13 residues from the cysteine to the phenylalanine. This entry keeps only the CDR3 DNA: 39 bases, framed from base 1. V is reduced by 7 bases and J by 2 bases, leaving a spacing of 14 bases between them. As encoded in the germline V gene, CDR1 is SQVTM while CDR2 is ANQGSEA.

The chain joins TRBV29-1 to TRBJ1-2; a tentative D match to TRBD1 spans 6 bases. The sequenced sample was blood, obtained after autologous hematopoietic stem cell transplantation. This TCR came from a girl under 18 with multiple sclerosis. Donor details come from another sample of the same person, matched by shared clones. The CDR3 region has the sequence CSAPTGPNYGYTF. The base sequence is TGCAGCGCCCCGACAGGACCCAACTATGGCTACACCTTC.